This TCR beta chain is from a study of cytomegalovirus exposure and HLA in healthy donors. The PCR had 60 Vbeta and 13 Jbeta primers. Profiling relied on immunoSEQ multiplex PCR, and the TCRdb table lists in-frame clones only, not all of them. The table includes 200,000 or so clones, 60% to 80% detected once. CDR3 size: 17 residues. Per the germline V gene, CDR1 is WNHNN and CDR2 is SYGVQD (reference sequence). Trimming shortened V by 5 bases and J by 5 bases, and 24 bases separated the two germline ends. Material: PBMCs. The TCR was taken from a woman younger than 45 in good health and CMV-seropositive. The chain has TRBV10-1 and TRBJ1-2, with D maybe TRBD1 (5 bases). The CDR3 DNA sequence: TGCGCCAGCAGTCTACCGCCGACAGCCATCGCCGCTTATGGCTACACCTTC. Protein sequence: CASSLPPTAIAAYGYTF.